This T cell receptor beta chain originates from a study of cytomegalovirus exposure and HLA in healthy donors. Repertoires were generated with immunoSEQ multiplex PCR, while TCRdb's copy carries only in-frame clones and drops some. Of some 150,000 clones listed, about 87% are singletons. For this clone: The antigen remains unidentified.

Study-level results: Reports showed the classifier diagnosing cytomegalovirus status with high specificity and sensitivity. Later, an analysis found that TCR clusters from the first cohort tended to co-occur in the roughly 130 validation repertoires. The investigators catalogued under 200 TCR beta chains as cytomegalovirus-associated. It was confirmed in vitro that a few of the CMV-associated chains were specific for CMV antigens.

Material: PBMCs. The TCR comes from a man younger than 35 in good health and CMV-seropositive.

The CDR3 reads CAGATSGKHNEQFF. CDR3 DNA sequence: TGTGCCGGGGCGACTAGCGGGAAACACAATGAGCAGTTCTTC. V usage is TRBV6-1 and J usage is TRBJ2-1; 11 positions match TRBD2. CDR1 is MNHNS and CDR2 is SASEGT in the germline V gene. J lost 5 bases, V lost 11 bases, and 8 bases had no gene match. There are 14 residues in the CDR3.